This TCR beta chain was recorded in a study of early T cells in non-severe SARS-CoV-2 infection. This clonotype was recorded many times. Unique molecular identifiers were affixed to single, distinct cDNA molecules. TCRdb re-called the 5' RACE reads with MiXCR, one entry per CDR3 protein. The table shows around 77,000 distinct CDR3 sequences, with roughly 5.3% occurring only once. The CDR3 has 18 residues. J lost 9 bases, V lost 5 bases, and 22 bases had no gene match. The germline CDR1 and CDR2 sequences are LNHDA and SQIVND (reference sequence). The rearrangement links TRBV19 to TRBJ1-5, with 7 bases lining up with TRBD1. The material sequenced was whole blood, taken at baseline. This clonotype was sampled from an adult who was a healthcare worker with PCR-confirmed SARS-CoV-2 infection or an uninfected control (not recorded which). The CDR3 here is CASSSHAGGDRTLWPQHF. The CDR3 DNA follows: TGTGCCAGTAGTTCCCACGCTGGGGGGGACAGAACCCTTTGGCCCCAGCATTTT.